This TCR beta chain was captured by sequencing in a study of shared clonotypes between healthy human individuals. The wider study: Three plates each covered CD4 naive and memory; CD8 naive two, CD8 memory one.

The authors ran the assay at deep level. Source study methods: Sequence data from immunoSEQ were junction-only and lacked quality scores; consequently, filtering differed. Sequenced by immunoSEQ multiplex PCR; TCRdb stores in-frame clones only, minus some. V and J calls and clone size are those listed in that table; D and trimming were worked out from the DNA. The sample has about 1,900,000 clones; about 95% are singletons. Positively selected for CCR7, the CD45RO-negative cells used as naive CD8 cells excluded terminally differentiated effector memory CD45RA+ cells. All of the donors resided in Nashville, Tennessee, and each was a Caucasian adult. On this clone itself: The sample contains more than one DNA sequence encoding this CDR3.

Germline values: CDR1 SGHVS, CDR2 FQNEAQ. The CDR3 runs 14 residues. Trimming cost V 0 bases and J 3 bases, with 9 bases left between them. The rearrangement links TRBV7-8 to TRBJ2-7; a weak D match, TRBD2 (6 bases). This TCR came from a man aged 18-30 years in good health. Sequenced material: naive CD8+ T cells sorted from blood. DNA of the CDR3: TGTGCCAGCAGCTTAGCGGGGGGAGGCTACGAGCAGTACTTC. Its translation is CASSLAGGGYEQYF.